The present entry profiles one T cell receptor (beta chain) with its context. What it binds is not known. This sample is drawn from a study of immune evolution from preneoplasia to lung adenocarcinoma. Patient tissue came from resections in Japan or China, 2014–2017. Histologic diagnosis was independently verified by two lung pathologists. Some clones are missing from TCRdb's copy, which holds only in-frame ones; the method was immunoSEQ multiplex PCR. The sample has approximately 3,000 clones, around half seen once. Study-level points and caveats: From normal lung to invasive adenocarcinoma, top clone frequencies appeared to decrease.

Per germline, CDR1 SGHTA and CDR2 FQGTGA. The CDR3 is 15 residues long. V shed 6 bases and J shed 6 bases, with 15 bases lying between them. The chain couples TRBV7-3 to TRBJ2-6; D ambiguous. Sequenced input: FFPE normal lung tissue adjacent to the tumor. The clonotype originates from a person in their fifties or sixties with lung adenocarcinoma. CDR3 loop: CASSQPDGAANVLTF. For the CDR3, the DNA is TGTGCCAGCAGTCAACCGGACGGAGCGGCCAACGTCCTGACTTTC. Variable domain in full (rest from reference TRBV7-3 and TRBJ2-6): GAGVSQTPSNKVTEKGKYVELRCDPISGHTALYWYRQSLGQGPEFLIYFQGTGAADDSGLPNDRFFAVRPEGSVSTLKIQRTERGDSAVYLCASSQPDGAANVLTFGAGSRLTVL.